A single sample gave rise to the 21 T cell receptor beta chains below, sequenced in a study of T cells in localized non-small cell lung cancer (dated by TCRdb to the early 2020s). Receptor amplification or capture employed the immunoSEQ multiplex PCR assay. Here the immuneACCESS table is served through TCRdb, limited to in-frame sequences with V and J called. Missing clones are a known gap in these copies; in checked studies unresolved V genes cover under half, and the rest lacks a known reason. In all, the sample holds roughly 30,000 clones, and 84% of those were seen once. Approximately 5.3% of the sample lies in the top ten. The sample in question was peripheral blood mononuclear cells, obtained before any cancer treatment. These receptors all come from a man between 40 and 70 years old with stage III lung adenocarcinoma.

This rearrangement joins TRBV29-1 to TRBJ1-6; D is perhaps TRBD1 (5 bases). The CDR3 is 13 residues long. Germline CDR1 SQVTM, CDR2 ANQGSEA. Trimming stripped 7 bases from V and 12 bases from J, with 19 bases between. The CDR3: CSAGTDQFGPLHF. The CDR3, as DNA: TGCAGCGCAGGGACGGACCAATTCGGACCCCTCCACTTT. The whole variable domain, remainder taken from reference TRBV29-1 and TRBJ1-6, is SAVISQKPSRDICQRGTSLTIQCQVDSQVTMMFWYRQQPGQSLTLIATANQGSEATYESGFVIDKFPISRPNLTFSTLTVSNMSPEDSSIYLCSAGTDQFGPLHFGNGTRLTVT.

Regarding this clone: Germline and junction disagree at one end, which may indicate a read error. The rearrangement joins TRBV7-7 to TRBJ2-7, with D possibly being TRBD1 (6 bases). The CDR3 runs to 14 residues. Germline CDR1 reads SSHAT; CDR2 reads FNYEAQ (reference sequence). The CDR3 protein is CASSRDRSSDEQYF. The CDR3 DNA is TGTGCTAGCAGCCGCGACAGGTCCTCCGACGAGCAGTACTTC.

The chain employs TRBV4-2 and TRBJ1-4; no clear D gene. The CDR3 has 14 amino acids. Trimming left V 5 bases short and J 7 bases short, with 14 bases between. Germline V lookup: CDR1 LGHNA, CDR2 YNFKEQ. CDR3 sequence reads: CASSSGILFEKLFF. CDR3 nucleotide sequence: TGTGCCAGCAGCTCCGGGATCCTCTTTGAAAAACTGTTTTTT.

This clone was found a few times. V gene TRBV27 combines with J gene TRBJ1-5; no clear D. This CDR3 region has 15 residues. CDR1 is MNHEY, CDR2 SMNVEV, per germline (reference sequence). Trimming left V 3 bases short and J 2 bases short, with 11 bases between. The CDR3: CASSFRGEGNQPQHF. The CDR3 DNA follows: TGTGCCAGCAGTTTTCGTGGGGAAGGCAATCAGCCCCAGCATTTT.

The chain carries TRBV2 and TRBJ2-5; D not certain. V was clipped by 2 bases and J by 5 bases, with 9 bases between them. This CDR3 has 13 amino acids. In germline, CDR1 is SNHLY, CDR2 FYNNEI. The CDR3 nucleotides are TGTGCCAGCAGTGAAAGATATCGGGAGACCCAGTACTTC. The encoded protein is CASSERYRETQYF.

This clone has a single count. This chain connects TRBV2 to TRBJ2-7; D not certain. The CDR3 runs to 12 residues. Between the trimmed V and J ends, which lost 1 base and 2 bases, there was a span of 3 bases. Germline assignment: CDR1 SNHLY and CDR2 FYNNEI. Here the CDR3 reads CASSEVAYEQYV. The CDR3 nucleotides are TGTGCCAGCAGTGAAGTCGCCTACGAGCAGTACGTC.

The chain is built from TRBV10-3 and TRBJ2-3; 8 bases match TRBD2. Losses at the gene ends were 6 bases for V and 6 bases for J; bases not matched to a gene: 2. Germline lookup yields CDR1 ENHRY and CDR2 SYGVKD. CDR3 length: 12 amino acids. The DNA of the CDR3 is TGTGCCATCAGGAGCGGGAGTGATACGCAGTATTTT. Its protein is CAIRSGSDTQYF.

CDR3 nucleotide sequence: TGTGCCAGCAGCTTGGCGGCGACAGGGTCCAGCACAGATACGCAGTATTTT. Encoded protein: CASSLAATGSSTDTQYF. The chain joins TRBV5-4 to TRBJ2-3; 7 bases match TRBD1. CDR3 length equals 17 residues. J was trimmed by 0 bases and V by 0 bases; bases with no gene match: 7. CDR1 and CDR2 from the germline V gene are SGHNT and YYREEE (reference sequence).

J is TRBJ1-5 and V is TRBV6-1; the D is unclear. CDR3 size: 13 residues. The ends were cut back, 7 bases at V and 3 bases at J, with 10 bases in the middle. Germline V gives CDR1 MNHNS, CDR2 SASEGT. The CDR3 DNA reads as TGTGCCAGCATCGTAGGCCACAATCAGCCCCAGCATTTT. This codes for CASIVGHNQPQHF.

Regarding this clone: At one of its ends the junction is not consistent with the germline gene, which may arise from a read error. J is TRBJ1-2 and V is TRBV4-2; tentatively, D is TRBD1 (6 bases). The CDR3 sequence is 12 residues long. The germline CDR1 and CDR2 sequences are LGHNA and YNFKEQ. CDR3 bases: TGTGCCAGCAGGCAAGAAGGGGGTGGCTACACCTTC. Translating gives CASRQEGGGYTF.

This clone was seen only once. This rearrangement joins TRBV10-1 to TRBJ1-3; perhaps TRBD1 as D (5 bases). The V and J ends lost 5 bases and 9 bases respectively, with 17 bases between them. CDR3 size: 14 residues. In germline, CDR1 is WNHNN, CDR2 SYGVQD (reference sequence). Here the CDR3 reads CASSQDSALGTIYF. The CDR3 DNA is TGCGCCAGCAGTCAAGACAGCGCCCTCGGCACCATATATTTT.

CDR3 DNA: TGTGCCAGCACCCCAAGGACAGGGGATAATTCACCCCTCCACTTT. It is translated as CASTPRTGDNSPLHF. V usage is TRBV2 and J usage is TRBJ1-6; TRBD1 matches 9 bases. Trimming cost V 7 bases and J 5 bases; bases outside gene matches: 6. The CDR3 consists of 15 residues. CDR1 and CDR2 from the germline V gene are SNHLY and FYNNEI. Together with reference TRBV2 and TRBJ1-6, the CDR3 gives the full variable domain: EPEVTQTPSHQVTQMGQEVILRCVPISNHLYFYWYRQILGQKVEFLVSFYNNEISEKSEIFDDQFSVERPDGSNFTLKIRSTKLEDSAMYFCASTPRTGDNSPLHFGNGTRLTVT.

The V and J genes are TRBV5-1 and TRBJ1-5, with D unclear. Germline CDR1 and CDR2: SGHRS and YFSETQ. V was cut by 0 bases and J by 9 bases, with 7 bases left in between. The CDR3 consists of 12 residues. The CDR3 DNA reads TGCGCCAGCAGCTTGGGCCACGGGCCCCAGCATTTT. Its protein product is CASSLGHGPQHF.

The rearrangement uses TRBV9 and TRBJ1-1; no firm D call. V lost 0 bases and J lost 6, with 6 bases in between. CDR3 length equals 12 residues. CDR1 and CDR2 from the germline V gene are SGDLS and YYNGEE. CDR3 region: CASSVGGSEAFF. The CDR3 nucleotides are TGTGCCAGCAGCGTAGGAGGCTCTGAAGCTTTCTTT. Variable domain in full (rest from reference TRBV9 and TRBJ1-1): DSGVTQTPKHLITATGQRVTLRCSPRSGDLSVYWYQQSLDQGLQFLIQYYNGEERAKGNILERFSAQQFPDLHSELNLSSLELGDSALYFCASSVGGSEAFFGQGTRLTVV.

The genes are TRBV5-4 and TRBJ1-4; TRBD1 is a possible D gene (6 bases). Deletions cut 4 bases from V and 4 bases from J, with 11 bases between. This CDR3 spans 14 amino acids. Germline loops: CDR1 SGHNT, CDR2 YYREEE (reference sequence). Written as DNA, the CDR3 is TGTGCCAGCAGCCCGGGGGGCCTTAATGAAAAACTGTTTTTT. Translation: CASSPGGLNEKLFF. The full variable domain, with the rest looked up from reference TRBV5-4 and TRBJ1-4, is ETGVTQSPTHLIKTRGQQVTLRCSSQSGHNTVSWYQQALGQGPQFIFQYYREEENGRGNFPPRFSGLQFPNYSSELNVNALELDDSALYLCASSPGGLNEKLFFGSGTQLSVL.

This clone has just one count. This chain joins TRBV7-9 and TRBJ2-7; 9 nucleotides match TRBD1. CDR1 is SEHNR and CDR2 is FQNEAQ in the germline V gene (reference sequence). CDR3 length: 15 amino acids. J gave up 2 bases and V 5 bases, and 7 bases lay outside the gene matches. The CDR3 DNA is TGTGCCAGCAGCACAATCGGGACAGGGACCTACGAGCAGTACTTC. Its protein is CASSTIGTGTYEQYF.

This clone was counted only a few times. Other DNA sequences of this sample code for an identical CDR3. The V call is TRBV7-9, the J call TRBJ2-3, with D hard to call. Germline CDR1 is SEHNR and CDR2 is FQNEAQ (reference sequence). V was pared by 1 base and J by 5 bases, with 4 bases between. This CDR3 is 12 amino acids long. CDR3 nucleotide sequence: TGTGCCAGCAGCTTAGATGGAGATACGCAGTATTTT. Its translation: CASSLDGDTQYF.

The chain couples TRBV19 to TRBJ1-2; 7 nucleotides agree with TRBD1. CDR3 size: 18 residues. CDR1 is LNHDA, CDR2 SQIVND, per germline (reference sequence). V lost 6 bases to trimming and J lost 2 bases; unmatched junction nucleotides: 18. The CDR3 protein is CASSVRASSGTVNYGYTF. In DNA form, the CDR3 reads TGTGCCAGTAGCGTTAGAGCCTCGTCCGGGACAGTAAACTATGGCTACACCTTC.

The chain uses TRBV5-4 and TRBJ2-5, with D possibly matching TRBD2 (5 bases). CDR1 and CDR2 (germline): SGHNT, YYREEE (reference sequence). V lost 4 bases and J 4 bases, leaving 17 bases between the germline ends. This CDR3 spans 15 amino acids. CDR3 bases: TGTGCCAGCAGCCTCCCCGGGGTCCAGTCAGAGACCCAGTACTTC. Its protein is CASSLPGVQSETQYF.

The CDR3 nucleotides read TGTGCCACCTCAGGGACTAGCGGTTACAATGAGCAGTTCTTC. This translates into CATSGTSGYNEQFF. V gene TRBV30 combines with J gene TRBJ2-1, with 11 positions matching TRBD2. V dropped 8 bases and J dropped 4; count of bases not matched to a gene: 7. The CDR3 runs 14 residues. Germline CDR1 GTSNPN, CDR2 SVGIG (reference sequence).

V is TRBV6-1 and J is TRBJ2-7; D is possibly TRBD1 (5 bases). V shed 4 bases and J shed 0 bases, with 13 bases lying between them. From germline, CDR1 is MNHNS and CDR2 SASEGT. The CDR3 has 15 residues. This chain's CDR3 is CASSAGFFSSYEQYF. The CDR3 DNA follows: TGTGCCAGCAGTGCAGGGTTTTTTAGCTCCTACGAGCAGTACTTC.